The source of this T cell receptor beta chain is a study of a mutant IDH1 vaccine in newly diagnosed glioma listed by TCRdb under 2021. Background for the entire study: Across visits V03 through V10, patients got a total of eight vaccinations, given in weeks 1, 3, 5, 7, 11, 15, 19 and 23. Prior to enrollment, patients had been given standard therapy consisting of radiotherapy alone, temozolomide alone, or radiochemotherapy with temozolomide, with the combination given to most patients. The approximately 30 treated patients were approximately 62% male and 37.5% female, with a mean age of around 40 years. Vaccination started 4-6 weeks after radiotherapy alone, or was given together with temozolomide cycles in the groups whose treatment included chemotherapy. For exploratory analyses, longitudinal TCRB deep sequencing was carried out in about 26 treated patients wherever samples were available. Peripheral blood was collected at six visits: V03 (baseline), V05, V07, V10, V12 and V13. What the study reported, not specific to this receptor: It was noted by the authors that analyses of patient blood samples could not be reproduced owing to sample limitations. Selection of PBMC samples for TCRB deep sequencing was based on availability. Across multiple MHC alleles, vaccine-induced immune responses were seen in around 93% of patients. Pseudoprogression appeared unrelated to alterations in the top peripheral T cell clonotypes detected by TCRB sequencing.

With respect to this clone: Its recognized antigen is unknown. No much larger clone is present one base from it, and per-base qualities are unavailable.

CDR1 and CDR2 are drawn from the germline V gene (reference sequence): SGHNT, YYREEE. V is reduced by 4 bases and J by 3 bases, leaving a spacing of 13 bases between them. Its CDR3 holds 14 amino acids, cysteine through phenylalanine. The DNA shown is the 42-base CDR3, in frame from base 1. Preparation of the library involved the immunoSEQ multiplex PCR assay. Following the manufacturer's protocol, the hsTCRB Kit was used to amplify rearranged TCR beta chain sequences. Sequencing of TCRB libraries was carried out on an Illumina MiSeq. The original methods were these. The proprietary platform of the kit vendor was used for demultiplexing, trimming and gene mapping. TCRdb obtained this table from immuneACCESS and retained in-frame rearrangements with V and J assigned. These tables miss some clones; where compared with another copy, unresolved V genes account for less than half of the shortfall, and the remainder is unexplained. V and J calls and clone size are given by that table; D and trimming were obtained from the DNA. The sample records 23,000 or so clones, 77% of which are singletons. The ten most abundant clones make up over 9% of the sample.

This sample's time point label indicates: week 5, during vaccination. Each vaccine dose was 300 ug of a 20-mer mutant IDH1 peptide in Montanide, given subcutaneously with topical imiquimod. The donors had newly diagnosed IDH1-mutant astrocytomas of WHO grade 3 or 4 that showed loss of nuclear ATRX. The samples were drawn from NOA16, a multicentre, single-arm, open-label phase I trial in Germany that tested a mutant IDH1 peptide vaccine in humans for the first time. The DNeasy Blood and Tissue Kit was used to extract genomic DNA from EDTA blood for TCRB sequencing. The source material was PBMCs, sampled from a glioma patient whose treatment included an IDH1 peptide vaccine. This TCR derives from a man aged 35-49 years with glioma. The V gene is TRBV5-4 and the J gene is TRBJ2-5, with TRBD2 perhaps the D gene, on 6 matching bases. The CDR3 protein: CASSPGIAEETQYF. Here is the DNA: TGTGCCAGCAGCCCCGGAATAGCGGAAGAGACCCAGTACTTC.